These 19 T cell receptor beta chains were all obtained from the same sample, sequenced in a study of blood T cell repertoires in COVID-19. Generated by immunoSEQ multiplex PCR, the TCRdb table keeps only in-frame clones and is missing some. The data contain around 130,000 clones, 65% to 85% of them singletons. Material for sequencing was peripheral blood. The receptors shown here come from a woman in her 70s with acute or convalescent COVID-19.

The chain employs TRBV28 and TRBJ1-2, with a weak D call TRBD1 (6 bases). The CDR3 covers 17 residues. The V gene's germline CDR1 is MDHEN and CDR2 SYDVKM. With 7 bases removed from V and 0 bases from J, the gap between germline ends came to 21 bases. Here the CDR3 DNA reads TGTGCCAGCACCCTACAGGGTATGGTTGGGGCTAACTATGGCTACACCTTC. The encoded protein is CASTLQGMVGANYGYTF.

The J gene is TRBJ2-5, the V gene TRBV6-5; possibly TRBD2 for D (6 bases). This CDR3 is 14 amino acids long. The ends were cut back, 7 bases at V and 0 bases at J, with 12 bases in the middle. From germline, CDR1 is MNHEY and CDR2 SVGAGI. The CDR3 loop reads CASITAGNQETQYF. CDR3 DNA: TGTGCCAGCATTACCGCGGGGAACCAAGAGACCCAGTACTTC.

This chain links TRBV3-1 (or the pseudogene TRBV3-2) with TRBJ2-1; tentatively, D is TRBD2 (6 bases). The CDR3 runs 17 residues. Trimming pared 0 bases from V and 7 bases from J, leaving 19 bases between. Germline assignment: CDR1 LGHDT and CDR2 YNNKEL (reference sequence). The CDR3, as DNA: TGTGCCAGCAGCCAAGAGATGCGGGGCCCGACCCCTAATGAGCAGTTCTTC. It is translated as CASSQEMRGPTPNEQFF.

A few counts support this clone. The V gene is TRBV27, the J gene TRBJ1-2; 8 nucleotides align to TRBD1. The CDR3 totals 13 residues. The V gene end was trimmed by 3 bases and the J gene end by 8 bases; junction bases not matched to a gene: 5. Germline lookup yields CDR1 MNHEY and CDR2 SMNVEV (reference sequence). The CDR3 region has the DNA TGTGCCAGCAGTTTCAGGGGGCCGGGCGGCTACACCTTC. It specifies CASSFRGPGGYTF.

CDR3 sequence: CASSLSGGSTGELFF. CDR3 nucleotide sequence: TGTGCCAGCAGCCTAAGCGGGGGATCTACCGGGGAGCTGTTTTTT. V usage is TRBV9 and J usage is TRBJ2-2; 8 nucleotides line up with TRBD2. Germline V gives CDR1 SGDLS, CDR2 YYNGEE. V gave up 4 bases and J gave up 5 bases; unmatched junction bases: 7. The length of the CDR3 is 15 residues.

The gene calls are TRBV19 and TRBJ2-7, with a possible D match to TRBD2 (6 bases). V was pared by 6 bases and J by 6 bases, with 15 bases between. This CDR3 comprises 13 residues. CDR1 is LNHDA, CDR2 SQIVND, per germline (reference sequence). The CDR3 DNA sequence: TGTGCCAGTAGCGTTGGAGGGCCCTCCGAGCAGTACTTC. This gives the protein CASSVGGPSEQYF.

J is TRBJ2-1 and V is TRBV24-1; 7 bases agree with TRBD1. The trim removed 1 base at V and 6 bases at J, leaving 5 bases unmatched. Germline CDR1 reads KGHDR; CDR2 reads SFDVKD. The CDR3 length is 15 residues. This chain's CDR3 is CATSDLNYRGNEQFF. CDR3 in DNA: TGTGCCACCAGTGATTTAAATTACAGGGGCAATGAGCAGTTCTTC.

As for this clone: The same CDR3 also results from other DNA sequences found in this sample. The genes are TRBV6-5 and TRBJ2-2; D possibly corresponds to TRBD1 (5 bases). This CDR3 is 12 amino acids long. Germline-derived CDR1 and CDR2 are MNHEY and SVGAGI. Trimming removed 8 bases from V and 5 bases from J, with 9 bases in between. The CDR3 nucleotides are TGTGCCAGCGGCAGGGCGACCGGGGAGCTGTTTTTT. Its protein is CASGRATGELFF.

The chain recombines TRBV27 with TRBJ1-1; TRBD1 might be the D (6 bases). V was shortened by 5 bases and J by 1 base, with 17 bases between the two germline ends. CDR3 length: 16 residues. Germline V gene lookup returns CDR1 MNHEY and CDR2 SMNVEV (reference sequence). CDR3 loop: CASSPWGGEGNTEAFF. The CDR3 nucleotides are TGTGCCAGCAGTCCCTGGGGGGGCGAGGGGAACACTGAAGCTTTCTTT.

The chain has TRBV9 and TRBJ1-1; weak D call: TRBD1 (6 bases). V gave up 4 bases and J gave up 1 base, with 8 bases separating them. Germline assignment: CDR1 SGDLS and CDR2 YYNGEE. CDR3 length equals 13 residues. CDR3: CASSLGANTEAFF. Written as DNA, the CDR3 is TGTGCCAGCAGCCTGGGGGCGAACACTGAAGCTTTCTTT.

This clone came up once. The chain links TRBV3-1 (or the pseudogene TRBV3-2) to TRBJ1-6; TRBD1 aligns across 7 bases. From germline, CDR1 is LGHDT and CDR2 YNNKEL (reference sequence). V lost 3 bases to trimming and J lost 7 bases; unmatched junction nucleotides: 0. The CDR3 is made up of 13 amino acids. The CDR3 region is CASSQGQNSPLHF. The CDR3, as DNA: TGTGCCAGCAGCCAGGGACAGAATTCACCCCTCCACTTT.

This chain joins TRBV7-2 and TRBJ2-5; 11 nucleotides agree with TRBD1. Trimming removed 2 bases from V and 5 bases from J; junction bases left unmatched: 7. Germline values: CDR1 SGHTA, CDR2 FQGNSA. The CDR3 runs to 16 residues. CDR3 in amino acids: CASSLSRTGGWETQYF. DNA of the CDR3: TGTGCCAGCAGCTTATCCCGGACAGGGGGCTGGGAGACCCAGTACTTC.

The chain recombines TRBV6-6 with TRBJ2-3; 8 nucleotides match TRBD2. CDR1 and CDR2 (germline): MNHNY, SVGAGI (reference sequence). The CDR3 spans 15 residues. Trimming took 6 bases from V and 1 from J; bases not matched to a gene: 6. The CDR3 here is CASRPQAGGTDTQYF. The CDR3 region has the DNA TGTGCCAGCAGACCTCAAGCGGGGGGCACAGATACGCAGTATTTT.

The V gene is TRBV2, the J gene TRBJ1-1, with no clear D. The V gene lost 7 bases and the J gene lost 3 bases, with 12 bases spanning the gap. The CDR3 runs 13 residues. The germline V gene encodes CDR1 SNHLY and CDR2 FYNNEI. The CDR3 is CASTPGLYTEAFF. The DNA for the CDR3 is TGTGCCAGCACCCCAGGCCTGTACACTGAAGCTTTCTTT.

This clone appeared a single time. The DNA of the CDR3 is TGTGCCAGCAGCCCGTCGGCGGGGGGAATCTACAATGAGCAGTTCTTC. Protein sequence: CASSPSAGGIYNEQFF. This chain connects TRBV7-9 to TRBJ2-1; 8 nucleotides line up with TRBD2. CDR1 and CDR2 from the germline V gene are SEHNR and FQNEAQ (reference sequence). The CDR3 totals 16 residues. Trimming took 5 bases from V and 3 from J; bases not matched to a gene: 9.

The chain carries TRBV7-9 and TRBJ2-3, with D possibly TRBD1 on 6 matching bases. Germline CDR1 SEHNR, CDR2 FQNEAQ (reference sequence). The CDR3 has 15 amino acids. V was pared by 3 bases and J by 1 base, with 11 bases between. The CDR3 DNA reads as TGTGCCAGCAGCTTGGCTCCAGGGGGCACAGATACGCAGTATTTT. This gives the protein CASSLAPGGTDTQYF.

In its sample, this clone was seen once. J is TRBJ2-5 and V is TRBV3-1 (or the pseudogene TRBV3-2); the D gene is possibly TRBD1 (6 bases). The CDR3 has 15 amino acids. Germline values: CDR1 LGHDT, CDR2 YNNKEL (reference sequence). V shed 1 base and J shed 4 bases, with 13 bases lying between them. Here the CDR3 DNA reads TGTGCCAGCAGCCAAGTGGGAGTAGGGGGAGAGACCCAGTACTTC. It codes for CASSQVGVGGETQYF.

The chain couples TRBV4-1 to TRBJ2-1; D might be TRBD2 (7 bases). CDR1 and CDR2 from the germline V gene are MGHRA and YSYEKL. V lost 1 base, J lost 0 bases, and 13 bases lay in between. The CDR3 is 17 amino acids. CDR3 sequence (DNA): TGCGCCAGCAGCCAAGTAGCCGGGGGGCGCTCCTACAATGAGCAGTTCTTC. It translates to CASSQVAGGRSYNEQFF.

On this clone itself: Other nucleotide sequences from this sample produce the same CDR3. This chain connects TRBV6-2 or TRBV6-3 to TRBJ1-2; maybe TRBD1 (5 bases). The ends were cut back, 3 bases at V and 3 bases at J, with 14 bases in the middle. The CDR3 loop spans 15 amino acids. Germline CDR1 MNHEY, CDR2 SVGEGT. CDR3 coding DNA: TGTGCCAGCAGTTATCTCGGACAAGCGTACTATGGCTACACCTTC. Translated: CASSYLGQAYYGYTF.